This is a list of T cell receptor beta chains from one sample in a study of blood T cell repertoires in COVID-19. Sequencing used immunoSEQ multiplex PCR; TCRdb keeps in-frame clones, though not all of them. Of approximately 66,000 clones in the sample, about 86% were seen once. Sequencing used peripheral blood. The receptors stem from a middle-aged man with active COVID-19. CDR3s include the opening cysteine and the closing phenylalanine or tryptophan. The size of a clone is reported for some rows only, either as once, few or many, or as a class for expanded clones.

TRBJ2-1 TRBV5-8 few CASSLWRGVGPGTGDNEQFF
TRBJ1-1 TRBV7-3 NA CASSPTSLGGEAFF
TRBJ1-3 TRBV11-2 NA CASSSPTLSGNTIYF
TRBJ2-5 TRBV9 NA CASSLSGANQEAQYF
TRBJ2-7 TRBV18 NA CASSPSGLPYEQYF
TRBJ2-2 TRBV5-6 NA CASSLEQGGYTGELFF
TRBJ2-3 TRBV24-1 NA CATSDPAGLAESTDTQYF
TRBJ2-1 TRBV5-1 NA CASSLLAGSGGEQFF
TRBJ2-1 TRBV7-2 NA CASSVGGGRAEFF
TRBJ2-5 TRBV3-1/TRBV3-2 NA CASSPMTGQETQYF
TRBJ2-5 TRBV13 NA CASRQGWGGETQYF
TRBJ2-5 TRBV7-3 NA CASSLGAGEETQYF
TRBJ1-3 TRBV21-1 NA CAMGTGRNPSSGNTIYF
TRBJ2-5 TRBV11-3 NA CASSDLAGGPRETQYF
TRBJ2-3 TRBV24-1 NA CATSDPGTDTQYF
TRBJ2-5 TRBV6-6 NA CASSLAGRQYF
TRBJ2-7 TRBV3-1/TRBV3-2 NA CASSQSDWYSKGEQYF
TRBJ1-1 TRBV11-2 few CASSTSGRGTEAFF
TRBJ2-6 TRBV5-1 NA CASSVRPGGAGANVLTF
TRBJ1-4 TRBV5-1 NA CASHQGSANEKLFF
TRBJ1-2 TRBV6-2/TRBV6-3 NA CASSRQDMGNGYTF
TRBJ2-7 TRBV12-3/TRBV12-4 once CASTSGVYEQYF
TRBJ1-2 TRBV3-1/TRBV3-2 NA CASSLGTGGAYGYTF
TRBJ2-7 TRBV6-1 NA CASSGSSRTGVKGEQYF
TRBJ2-6 TRBV5-1 once CASSPNPQGSGANVLTF
TRBJ1-1 TRBV7-9 NA CASSLQAGLRTEAFF
TRBJ2-1 TRBV3-1/TRBV3-2 NA CASSSTSGGLYNEQFF
TRBJ2-4 TRBV28 NA CASSSGIQYF
TRBJ1-3 TRBV19 NA CASTLQGTGNTIYF
TRBJ1-2 TRBV5-6 NA CASSSFDRDVSFGYTF
TRBJ1-1 TRBV6-6 NA CASGRQGVKTEAFF
TRBJ2-7 TRBV19 few CASSIAGVLYEQYF
TRBJ2-2 TRBV6-2/TRBV6-3 NA CASSLGTVNTGELFF
TRBJ2-3 TRBV20-1 NA CSASAGGWTDTQYF
TRBJ2-3 TRBV2 NA CASTTSGYHTQYF
TRBJ1-2 TRBV7-9 once CASSLATGTAPNYGYTF
TRBJ2-1 TRBV7-9 NA CASSLSGITNEQFF
TRBJ1-2 TRBV27 once CASSLSNGGHGYTF
TRBJ2-2 TRBV5-1 NA CASSLGQGELFF
TRBJ1-2 TRBV12-3/TRBV12-4 NA CASSPQNNYGYTF
TRBJ1-6 TRBV4-1 NA CASSHDTGGGYDSPLHF
TRBJ1-5 TRBV25-1 NA CASRGTGKGNQPQHF
TRBJ2-1 TRBV7-6 NA CASSQGLAGFYNEQFF
TRBJ2-1 TRBV7-9 NA CASSSRSEREGRPVEQFF
TRBJ1-2 TRBV6-5 NA CASTLTLNYGYTF
TRBJ1-1 TRBV5-4 NA CASSLAMSIELNTEAFF
TRBJ1-1 TRBV6-1 NA CASSEPGGLYTEAFF
TRBJ2-3 TRBV3-1/TRBV3-2 NA CASSQDGGSITDTQYF
TRBJ1-2 TRBV10-3 NA CAISGQGFGYTF
TRBJ2-1 TRBV24-1 once CATSDRPGLPPHEQFF
TRBJ1-1 TRBV19 NA CASSTEGGDTEAFF
TRBJ1-6 TRBV27 NA CASRSDRVSPLHF
TRBJ2-7 TRBV11-2 NA CASSLELAGGPYEQYF
TRBJ1-1 TRBV9 NA CASSVQGQMNTEAFF
TRBJ2-3 TRBV3-1/TRBV3-2 NA CASSQDSVSPQYF